The 4 T cell receptor beta chains below all came from one sample that was sequenced in a study of blood T cell repertoires in COVID-19. Assay used: immunoSEQ multiplex PCR; TCRdb lists only in-frame clones, some missing. Among around 49,000 clones listed, 78% were seen once. The sequenced material came from PBMCs or T cells enriched from blood (not recorded which). The source of these receptors is a woman in her fifties or sixties with acute COVID-19.

This rearrangement joins TRBV9 to TRBJ2-5, with D tentatively TRBD2 (7 bases). The V end lost 2 bases, the J end lost 5 bases, and 19 bases lay between the germline ends. This CDR3 has 16 residues. Per the germline V gene, CDR1 is SGDLS and CDR2 is YYNGEE. The CDR3 here is CASSVQGRGELETQYF. DNA for the CDR3: TGTGCCAGCAGCGTTCAGGGGAGGGGTGAATTGGAGACCCAGTACTTC.

The chain recombines TRBV7-6 with TRBJ1-4, with D possibly matching TRBD1 (5 bases). CDR3 length: 16 amino acids. Trimming took 1 base from V and 0 from J, leaving 9 bases between them. CDR1 SGHVS and CDR2 FNYEAQ come from the germline V gene. In DNA, the CDR3 is TGTGCCAGCAGCTTAGTCGTGACAGCAACTAATGAAAAACTGTTTTTT. Its protein is CASSLVVTATNEKLFF.

V usage is TRBV6-5 and J usage is TRBJ1-6; 7 bases are a match to TRBD1. This CDR3 contains 13 residues. V gave up 2 bases and J gave up 8 bases; unmatched junction bases: 0. Germline V gene sequence: CDR1 MNHEY, CDR2 SVGAGI. The chain's CDR3 is CASSYTGDSPLHF. The DNA for the CDR3 is TGTGCCAGCAGTTACACAGGGGATTCACCCCTCCACTTT.

This clone has a handful of counts. The CDR3 is CASTPRGNSPLHF. For the CDR3, the DNA is TGTGCCAGCACCCCTAGGGGAAATTCACCCCTCCACTTT. The genes are TRBV2 and TRBJ1-6; D may be TRBD1 (5 bases). Germline values: CDR1 SNHLY, CDR2 FYNNEI. The length of the CDR3 is 13 residues. The V gene lost 7 bases and the J gene lost 7 bases, with 11 bases spanning the gap.